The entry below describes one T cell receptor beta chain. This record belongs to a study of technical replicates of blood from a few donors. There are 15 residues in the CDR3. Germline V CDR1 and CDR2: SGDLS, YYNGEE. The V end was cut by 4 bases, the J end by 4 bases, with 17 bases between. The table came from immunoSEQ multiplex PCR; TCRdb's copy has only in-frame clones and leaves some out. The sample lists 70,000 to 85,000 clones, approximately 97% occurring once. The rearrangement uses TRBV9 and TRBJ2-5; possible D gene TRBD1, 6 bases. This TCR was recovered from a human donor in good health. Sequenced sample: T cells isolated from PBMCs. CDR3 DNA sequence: TGTGCCAGCAGCCTACGACAGGCTGTCGTAGAGACCCAGTACTTC. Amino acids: CASSLRQAVVETQYF.